One sample yielded the 6 T cell receptor beta chains listed below, sequenced in a study of T cells in Graves' hyperthyroidism and ophthalmopathy. Amplified TCR beta CDR3 regions came from RNA transcripts. HTBI primers were used for first-round RT-PCR of the TCR CDR3. TCRdb redid the calling of the multiplex PCR reads with MiXCR, one entry per CDR3 protein. Among hundreds of thousands of distinct CDR3 sequences, roughly 45% were seen once, and the ten largest hold approximately 7.2%. Input material: peripheral blood or thyroid tissue (not recorded which). The source is an adult man with Graves' disease, either hyperthyroidism or ophthalmopathy (not recorded which).

This clonotype was seen repeatedly, ten times or more. The DNA for the CDR3 is TGTGCCAGCAGTGAAAGGGTATTTCAGCCCCAGCATTTT. As protein: CASSERVFQPQHF. The rearrangement uses TRBV2 and TRBJ1-5; D not resolved. The CDR3 runs to 13 residues. Trimming removed 2 bases at V and 6 bases at J, with 8 bases between. The germline gives CDR1 SNHLY, CDR2 FYNNEI.

V is TRBV29-1 and J is TRBJ1-6, with 7 bases that match TRBD1. Germline CDR1 and CDR2: SQVTM and ANQGSEA. This CDR3 contains 12 residues. V lost 7 bases and J lost 4; bases outside the gene matches: 1. The CDR3 loop reads CSGGQYNSPLHF. The CDR3 nucleotides read TGCAGCGGGGGACAGTATAATTCACCCCTCCACTTT.

The table lists this clonotype with many counts. This chain connects TRBV7-9 to TRBJ1-2; D uncertain. Trimming removed 4 bases from V and 0 bases from J, with 12 bases in between. The CDR3 consists of 15 residues. Germline V gene lookup returns CDR1 SEHNR and CDR2 FQNEAQ (reference sequence). The CDR3 DNA is TGTGCCAGCAGCTCAGGACTGGGCCCTAACTATGGCTACACCTTC. It specifies CASSSGLGPNYGYTF.

Only a few counts were recorded for this clonotype. The chain employs TRBV12-3 or TRBV12-4 and TRBJ1-2, with 8 nucleotides matching TRBD1. The CDR3 is made up of 14 amino acids. Unmatched junction bases numbered 3, after V lost 2 bases and J lost 4 bases. DNA for the CDR3: TGTGCCAGCAGTTTACTTGGACAGGGCTATGGCTACACCTTC. Translated, it gives CASSLLGQGYGYTF.

This clonotype came up a few times. The rearrangement joins TRBV5-1 to TRBJ1-6; 7 bases fit TRBD1. After removal of 1 base from V and 9 bases from J, the junction contained 7 bases not matched to a gene. The CDR3 has 15 amino acids. Germline V gives CDR1 SGHRS, CDR2 YFSETQ. CDR3 sequence (DNA): TGCGCCAGCAGCTTGCAGGGCGACAGGGTTTCACCCCTCCACTTT. It codes for CASSLQGDRVSPLHF.

The rearrangement links TRBV7-9 to TRBJ1-1; 8 bases are a match to TRBD1. The CDR3 has 13 amino acids. V lost 7 bases to trimming and J lost 12 bases; unmatched junction nucleotides: 13. The V gene's germline CDR1 is SEHNR and CDR2 FQNEAQ (reference sequence). The CDR3 nucleotides read TGTGCCAGCACCTACAGGGCAGGGGGCGGGACTTTCTTT. Amino acids: CASTYRAGGGTFF.